Sequencing of this T cell receptor beta chain was carried out in a study of blood T cell repertoires in COVID-19 (dated by TCRdb to the early 2020s). Study-level background: Collaborator samples came from the United States, Italy and Spain and covered acute and convalescent phases of COVID-19. The material from the prospective study consisted of cDNA or gDNA derived from T cells, B-cell-depleted T cells, or PBMCs. Subjects who had been exposed to COVID-19, were actively infected with it, or had recovered from it provided the deeply sampled blood TCRbeta repertoires that made up the dataset. The repertoires were released in a freely available public database meant as a resource for research on the immune response to SARS-CoV-2. The samples were drawn from two sources: the first 160 participants of the ongoing ImmuneRACE study, and fewer than 1,500 subjects contributed by 6 global collaborators. A de-identified subject ID, COVID-19 status, age in years and sex were almost always included in the sample metadata. HLA class I and class II types, where available, came from metadata supplied by the sample provider rather than from assay-based typing. The paper as a whole reports these results and caveats: The quantity of clinical and demographic metadata differed by source and by participant and was supplied without curation.

Participants in the prospective study were aged about 18 to 89 years, lived in about two dozen United States geographic areas, and enrolled through a virtual design. Cohort assignment in the prospective study relied on participant-reported clinical history from a screening survey and a study questionnaire. Exposed participants had been in contact with someone with a PCR-confirmed or clinician-diagnosed COVID-19 case within 2 weeks of study entry. Each participant in the prospective study had whole blood, serum and a nasopharyngeal or oropharyngeal swab collected by mobile phlebotomists. Participants in the prospective study had the option to provide additional blood draws and questionnaires over a roughly two-month period. Blood samples from the prospective study were shipped frozen or at room temperature prior to DNA extraction. This clone came up a few times. What this receptor recognizes is not known. No base quality information exists; no much larger clone differs at one position.

TCRbeta CDR3 regions were amplified from genomic DNA using the immunoSEQ Assay, a bias-controlled multiplex PCR. The authors processed their data as follows. Within the assay, amplification of reference gene primers was used to estimate how many nucleated cells each sample contained. To quantify the absolute abundance of each unique TCRbeta CDR3 rearrangement, sequence reads were collapsed and filtered. Productive Simpson clonality was computed per sample as the square root of Simpson's diversity index over productive rearrangements. This is the immuneACCESS table as TCRdb keeps it, with only in-frame sequences that have V and J called. A part of the clones is gone; compared with another copy, unresolved V genes explain less than half, and the rest is unexplained. The V and J calls and clone size were taken over from that table, and D and trimming were inferred from the DNA. Recorded for this sample are 250,000 or so clones; over 70% of them occurred a single time. The ten largest clonotypes hold about 3.1% of the sample.

V is cut back by 4 bases and J by 6 bases, with 7 bases in the junction unmatched. From a lookup of the germline V gene, CDR1 and CDR2 are KGHDR and SFDVKD. Including the terminal cysteine and phenylalanine, the CDR3 comprises 15 residues. Only the CDR3 portion is preserved as DNA: 45 bases, with reading frame beginning at the first base. The sequence derives from a woman in her thirties or forties who had been exposed to COVID-19. The sequence is built from TRBV24-1 and TRBJ1-2; 10 bases in between match TRBD1. Material for sequencing was PBMCs or T cells enriched from blood (not recorded which). CDR3 reads: CATSDRRGQGHGYTF. In nucleotides, the sequence is TGTGCCACCAGTGACCGTCGGGGACAGGGGCATGGCTACACCTTC.